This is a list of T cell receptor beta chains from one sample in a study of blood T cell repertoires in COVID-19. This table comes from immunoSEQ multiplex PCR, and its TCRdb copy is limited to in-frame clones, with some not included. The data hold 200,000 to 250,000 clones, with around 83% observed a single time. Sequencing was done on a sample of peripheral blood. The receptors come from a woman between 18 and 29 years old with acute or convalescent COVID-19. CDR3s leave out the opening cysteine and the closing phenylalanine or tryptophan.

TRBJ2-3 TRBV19 ASRAGPTQY
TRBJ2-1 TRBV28 ASSAGGGGNNEQF
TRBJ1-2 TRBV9 ASSVGTTYGYT
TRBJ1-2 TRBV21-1 ASSIPRPACYGYT
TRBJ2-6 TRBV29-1 SVGRTASSGANVLT
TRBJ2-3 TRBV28 ASSLAGTGGLTDTQY
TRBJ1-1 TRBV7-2 ASSLGPTNHF
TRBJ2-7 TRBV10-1 ASSGTSGRISYEQY
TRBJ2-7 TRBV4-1 ASSQVEGGPVNEQY
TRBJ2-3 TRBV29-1 SVEDTGGRADTQY
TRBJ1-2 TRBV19 ASLKGQGMFGYT
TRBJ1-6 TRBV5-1 ASSSGQGRTPLH
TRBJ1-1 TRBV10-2 ASRAGGSDTEAF
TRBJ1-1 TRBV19 ASSMTVGRNTEAF
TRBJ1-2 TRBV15 ATSRFLGQGYGYT
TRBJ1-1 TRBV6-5 ASSYSAGDLEIEAF
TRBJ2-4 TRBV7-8 ASSLERDILAKNIQY
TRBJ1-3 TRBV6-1 ASSDVGGNTIY
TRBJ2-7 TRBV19 ASSTGLAGRYEQY
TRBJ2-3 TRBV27 ASSLGASGISDTQY
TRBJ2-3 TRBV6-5 ASSYVGESSTQY
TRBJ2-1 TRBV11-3 ASSPGVGQTSYNEQF
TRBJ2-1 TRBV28 ASSYTGGTDNEQF
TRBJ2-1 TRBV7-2 ASSLDRGHHNEQF
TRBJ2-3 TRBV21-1 ARPLTRLTDTQY
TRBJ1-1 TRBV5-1 ASSGTGGMDTEAF
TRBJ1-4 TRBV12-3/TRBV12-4 ASSSRGGEKLF
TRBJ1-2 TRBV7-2 ASSLVTGDPRGGYT
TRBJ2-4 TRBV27 ASRGSRGAKNIQY
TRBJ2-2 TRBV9 ASSVRTSPTGELF
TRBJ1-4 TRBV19 ASSIWRDVGNEKLF
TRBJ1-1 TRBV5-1 ASKYGEPYTEAF
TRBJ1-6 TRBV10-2 ASRDSSLYNSPLH
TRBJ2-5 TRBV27 ASSFLPSSGPGRTQY
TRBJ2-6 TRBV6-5 ASSLRVSGANVLT
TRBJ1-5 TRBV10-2 ASSEDAGLNQPQH
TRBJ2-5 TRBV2 ASSDDGGRAETQY
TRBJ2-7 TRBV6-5 ASSIPTDSYEQY
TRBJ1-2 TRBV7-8 ASSFNGNDPRGYGYT
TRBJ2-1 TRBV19 ASSGARGSYNEQF
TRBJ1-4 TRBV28 ASSSPLLEKLF
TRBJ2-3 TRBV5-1 ASSLVGASGSRTDTQY
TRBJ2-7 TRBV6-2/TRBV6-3 ASRSPRSTGRYEQY
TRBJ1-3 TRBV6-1 ASSERTSGNTIY
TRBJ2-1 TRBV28 ASSFTYELAGGPPTVEQF
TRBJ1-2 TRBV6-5 ASSKKALNYGYT
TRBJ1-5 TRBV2 ASSEGQISNQPQH
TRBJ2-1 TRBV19 ASSPGTGDYNEQF
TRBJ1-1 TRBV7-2 ASSLVTGDPEAF
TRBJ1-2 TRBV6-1 ATLTDPNYGYT
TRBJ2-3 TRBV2 ASNFGLPDTDTQY
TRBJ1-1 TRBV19 ASSIGGDWTEAF
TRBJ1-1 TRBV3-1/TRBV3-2 ASFGGVGEAF
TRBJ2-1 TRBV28 ASKGGRSYNEQF
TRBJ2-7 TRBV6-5 ASSYHQGAGYEQY
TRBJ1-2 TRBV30 AWSVGGDGYT
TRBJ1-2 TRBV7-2 ASSPDGGGDGYT
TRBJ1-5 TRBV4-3 ASSQAWTGNQPQH